This T cell receptor beta chain was sequenced in a study of T cells in Graves' hyperthyroidism and ophthalmopathy. Findings and caveats of the study: Patients with ophthalmopathy were separated from those with stable hyperthyroidism by a 13 V-J model.

CDR1 and CDR2 (germline): MNHEY, SMNVEV (reference sequence). CDR3 length: 16 residues. Trimming took off 4 bases at V and 0 bases at J, with 14 bases between the two ends. Worth noting for this clonotype: The antigen is unknown.

Ophthalmopathy in the patients scored at least 3 on Clinical Activity Score and at least 4 on NOSPECS grade, lasting under 3 months. Patients having uncontrolled infection, another autoimmune disease, pregnancy or lactation were not included. The CDR3 regions of TCR beta were amplified from RNA transcripts. TCR CDR3 regions were first amplified by RT-PCR with HTBI primers. TCRdb reprocessed the multiplex PCR reads with MiXCR, giving one entry per CDR3 protein. The table lists over 400,000 distinct CDR3 sequences, around a fifth of them singletons. The receptor was isolated from a woman aged 70-85 years with Graves' ophthalmopathy. The sequencing input was blood. The chain is built from TRBV27 and TRBJ2-3; the D gene is possibly TRBD1 (6 bases). The CDR3 spells CASSSVDRSSTDTQYF. The DNA of the CDR3 is TGTGCCAGCAGTTCCGTGGACAGATCTAGCACAGATACGCAGTATTTT.